This T cell receptor (beta chain) was sequenced in a study of blood T cell repertoires in COVID-19. In the study overall: T cells, B-cell-depleted T cells, or PBMCs provided the cDNA or gDNA that served as material.

Profiling relied on immunoSEQ multiplex PCR, and the TCRdb table lists in-frame clones only, not all of them. The sample consists of 100,000 to 150,000 clones, more than 80% of them appearing once. CDR1 and CDR2 from the germline V gene are SNHLY and FYNNEI. This CDR3 comprises 14 residues. V was clipped by 5 bases and J by 2 bases, with 12 bases between them. During active infection, Seattle patients enrolled and were then monitored through disease. The sequence came from a woman aged 80 or older with COVID-19, enrolled during active disease. J is TRBJ1-1 and V is TRBV2; no firm D call. The sequenced sample consisted of peripheral blood. CDR3 in amino acids: CASSLGAKNTEAFF. CDR3 DNA sequence: TGTGCCAGCAGTTTGGGAGCGAAAAACACTGAAGCTTTCTTT.